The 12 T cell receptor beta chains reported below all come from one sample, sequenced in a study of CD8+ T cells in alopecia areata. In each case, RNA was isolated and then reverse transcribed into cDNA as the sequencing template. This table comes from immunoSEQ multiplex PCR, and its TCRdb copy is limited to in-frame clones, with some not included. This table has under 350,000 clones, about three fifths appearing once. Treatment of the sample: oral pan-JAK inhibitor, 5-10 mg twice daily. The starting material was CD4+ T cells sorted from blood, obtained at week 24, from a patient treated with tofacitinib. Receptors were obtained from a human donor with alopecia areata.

This CDR3 is CASTWTSGGGTDTQYF. CDR3 DNA: TGTGCCAGCACCTGGACTAGCGGAGGGGGCACAGATACGCAGTATTTT. The J gene is TRBJ2-3, the V gene TRBV6-6; 10 bases agree with TRBD2. There are 16 residues in the CDR3. Per the germline V gene, CDR1 is MNHNY and CDR2 is SVGAGI (reference sequence). The ends lost 7 bases at V and 1 base at J; junction bases unmatched: 8.

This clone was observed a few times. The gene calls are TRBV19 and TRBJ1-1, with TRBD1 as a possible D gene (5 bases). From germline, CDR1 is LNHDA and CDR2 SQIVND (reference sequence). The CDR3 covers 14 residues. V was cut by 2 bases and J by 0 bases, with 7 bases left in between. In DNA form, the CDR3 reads TGTGCCAGTAGTATACCACAGGTGAACACTGAAGCTTTCTTT. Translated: CASSIPQVNTEAFF.

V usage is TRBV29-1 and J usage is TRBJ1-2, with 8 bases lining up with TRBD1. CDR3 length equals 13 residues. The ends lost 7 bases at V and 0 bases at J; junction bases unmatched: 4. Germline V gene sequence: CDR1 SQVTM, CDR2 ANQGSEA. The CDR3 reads CSARDRTNYGYTF. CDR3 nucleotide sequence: TGCAGCGCTCGGGACAGGACTAACTATGGCTACACCTTC.

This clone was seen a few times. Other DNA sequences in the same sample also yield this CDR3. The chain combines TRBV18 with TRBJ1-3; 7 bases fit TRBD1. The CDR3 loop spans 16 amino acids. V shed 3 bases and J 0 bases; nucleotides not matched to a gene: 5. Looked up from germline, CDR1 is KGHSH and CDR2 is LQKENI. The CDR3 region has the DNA TGTGCCAGCTCACCGGACACAGGGGACTCTGGAAACACCATATATTTT. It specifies CASSPDTGDSGNTIYF.

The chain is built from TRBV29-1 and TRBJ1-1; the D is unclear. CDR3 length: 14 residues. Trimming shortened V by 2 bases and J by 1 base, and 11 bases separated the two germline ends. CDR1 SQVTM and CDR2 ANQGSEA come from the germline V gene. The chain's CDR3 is CSVERAAANTEAFF. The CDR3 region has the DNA TGCAGCGTTGAAAGGGCCGCGGCGAACACTGAAGCTTTCTTT.

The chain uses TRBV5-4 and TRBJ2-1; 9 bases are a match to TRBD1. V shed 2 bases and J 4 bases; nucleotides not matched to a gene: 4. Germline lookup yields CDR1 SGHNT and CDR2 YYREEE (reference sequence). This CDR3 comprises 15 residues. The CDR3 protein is CASSLQGQGYNEQFF. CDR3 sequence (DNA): TGTGCCAGCAGCTTACAGGGACAGGGTTACAATGAGCAGTTCTTC.

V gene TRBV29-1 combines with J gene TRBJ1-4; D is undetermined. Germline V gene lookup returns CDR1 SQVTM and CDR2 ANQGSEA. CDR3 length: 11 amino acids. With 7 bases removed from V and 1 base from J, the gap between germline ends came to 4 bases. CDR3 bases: TGCAGCGCCAGAACTAATGAAAAACTGTTTTTT. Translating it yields CSARTNEKLFF. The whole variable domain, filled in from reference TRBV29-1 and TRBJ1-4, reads SAVISQKPSRDICQRGTSLTIQCQVDSQVTMMFWYRQQPGQSLTLIATANQGSEATYESGFVIDKFPISRPNLTFSTLTVSNMSPEDSSIYLCSARTNEKLFFGSGTQLSVL.

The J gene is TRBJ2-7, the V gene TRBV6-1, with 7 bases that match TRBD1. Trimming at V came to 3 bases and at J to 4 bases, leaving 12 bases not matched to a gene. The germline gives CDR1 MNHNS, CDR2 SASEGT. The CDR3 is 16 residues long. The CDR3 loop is CASSEASGQPIYEQYF. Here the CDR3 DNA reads TGTGCCAGCAGTGAGGCGTCGGGACAGCCTATATACGAGCAGTACTTC.

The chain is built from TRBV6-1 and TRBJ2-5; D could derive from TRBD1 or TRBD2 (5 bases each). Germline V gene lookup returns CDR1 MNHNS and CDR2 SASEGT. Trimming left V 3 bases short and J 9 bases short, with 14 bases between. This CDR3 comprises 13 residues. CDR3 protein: CASSERGPGSQYF. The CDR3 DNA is TGTGCCAGCAGTGAGAGGGGTCCCGGATCCCAGTACTTC.

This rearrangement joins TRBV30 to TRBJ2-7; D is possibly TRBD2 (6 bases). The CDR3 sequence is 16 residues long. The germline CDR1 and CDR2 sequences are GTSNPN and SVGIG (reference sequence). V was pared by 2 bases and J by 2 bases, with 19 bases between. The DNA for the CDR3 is TGTGCCTGGAGTAAAGGGCTGGCGGGGCGGGCCTACGAGCAGTACTTC. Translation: CAWSKGLAGRAYEQYF.

The CDR3 region has the DNA TGTGCCAGTGAATCGACGAGTCACGAGCAGTACTTC. As protein: CASESTSHEQYF. The chain employs TRBV6-5 and TRBJ2-7; unclear D gene. The CDR3 is 12 residues long. Trimming shortened V by 9 bases and J by 5 bases, and 14 bases separated the two germline ends. Germline loops: CDR1 MNHEY, CDR2 SVGAGI.

The CDR3 bases are TGTGCCAGCAGCTTAGTGAGGGCCTACGAGCAGTACTTC. Its translation: CASSLVRAYEQYF. This rearrangement joins TRBV7-2 to TRBJ2-7; tentative D call: TRBD2 (5 bases). CDR3 length: 13 residues. With 1 base removed from V and 2 bases from J, the gap between germline ends came to 6 bases. CDR1 is SGHTA, CDR2 FQGNSA, per germline.